This TCR beta chain appears in the sequencing data of a study of cytomegalovirus exposure and HLA in healthy donors. Germline values: CDR1 KGHSH, CDR2 LQKENI. This CDR3 is 16 amino acids long. Trimming removed 2 bases from V and 1 base from J, with 14 bases in between. Healthy bone marrow donors formed the donor group. This clone showed up just a few times. The antigen is not known. Study-wide points: CMV serostatus was the sole immune exposure data available.

The PCR ran on 60 Vbeta and 13 Jbeta primers. Some clones are missing from TCRdb's copy, which holds only in-frame ones; the method was immunoSEQ multiplex PCR. The table has some 140,000 clones, roughly 9.6% seen once. This chain connects TRBV18 to TRBJ1-1; the D gene is possibly TRBD1 (5 bases). The receptor was isolated from a woman between 40 and 50 years old in good health and CMV-seropositive. Sequencing was carried out using PBMCs. CDR3 nucleotide sequence: TGTGCCAGCTCACCAAATTACGGGGGGACGAACACTGAAGCTTTCTTT. Translated: CASSPNYGGTNTEAFF.